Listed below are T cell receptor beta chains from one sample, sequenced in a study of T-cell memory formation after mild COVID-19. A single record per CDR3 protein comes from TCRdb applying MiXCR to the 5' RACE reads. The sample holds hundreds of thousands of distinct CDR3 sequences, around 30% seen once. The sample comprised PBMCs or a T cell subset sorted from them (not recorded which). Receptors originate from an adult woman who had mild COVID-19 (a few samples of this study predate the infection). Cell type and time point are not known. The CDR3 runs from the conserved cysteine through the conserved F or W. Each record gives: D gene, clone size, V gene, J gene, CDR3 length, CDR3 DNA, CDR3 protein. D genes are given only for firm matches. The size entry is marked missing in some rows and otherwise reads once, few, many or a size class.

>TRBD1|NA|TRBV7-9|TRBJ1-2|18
TGTGCCAGCAGCTTCCTACCGGGGACAGCGGAGAGCGGGTATGGCTACACCTTC
CASSFLPGTAESGYGYTF
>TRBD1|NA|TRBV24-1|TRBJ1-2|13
TGTGCCACCAGTGACGAGACAGGGGCCGGCTACACCTTC
CATSDETGAGYTF
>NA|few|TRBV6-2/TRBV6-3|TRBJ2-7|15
TGTGCCAGCAGCCCCCGTACCGGACAGCCTTACGAGCAGTACTTC
CASSPRTGQPYEQYF
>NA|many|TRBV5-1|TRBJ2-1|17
TGCGCCAGCAGCTTGACTACAGGGAAAGTGTCCTACAATGAGCAGTTCTTC
CASSLTTGKVSYNEQFF
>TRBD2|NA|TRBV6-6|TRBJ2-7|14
TGTGCCAGCTCTTTGGGAGTAGCGGGAGACAAGCAGTACTTC
CASSLGVAGDKQYF
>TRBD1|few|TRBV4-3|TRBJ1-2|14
TGCGCCAGCAGCCAAGATCGGGACAGGTCATTGCGCACCTTC
CASSQDRDRSLRTF
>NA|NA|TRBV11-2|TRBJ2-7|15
TGTGCCAGCAGCCCCCTCAGCGGAGTTGTCTACGAGCAGTACTTC
CASSPLSGVVYEQYF
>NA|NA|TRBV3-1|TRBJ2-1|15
TGTGCCAGCAGCCAAGTCCTAGTACTGGGCAATGAGCAGTTCTTC
CASSQVLVLGNEQFF
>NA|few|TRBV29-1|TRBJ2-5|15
TGCAGCGTTGCCGTTATATCGGCGTTTCAGGAGACCCAGTACTTC
CSVAVISAFQETQYF
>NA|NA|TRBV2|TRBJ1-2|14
TGTGCCAGCAGTGAAAAAACAGGGATGTTTGGCTACACCTTC
CASSEKTGMFGYTF
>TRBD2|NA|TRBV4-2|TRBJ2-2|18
TGTGCCAGCAGCCAAGGGGAGCTAGCGGGTAAACAGGGCGGGGAGCTGTTTTTT
CASSQGELAGKQGGELFF
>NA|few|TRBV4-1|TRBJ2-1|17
TGCGCCAGCAGCCATCCTAGGCCGGGGGGCGCGGACAATGAGCAGTTCTTC
CASSHPRPGGADNEQFF
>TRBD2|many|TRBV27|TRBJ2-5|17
TGTGCCAGCGGACGGACTAGCGGGAGTCTGTTTGTAGAGACCCAGTACTTC
CASGRTSGSLFVETQYF
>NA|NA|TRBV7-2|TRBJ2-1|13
TGTGCCAGCAGCCGTGCAAGTCTAGAGGAGCAGTTCTTC
CASSRASLEEQFF
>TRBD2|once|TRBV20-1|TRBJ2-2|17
TGCAGTGCTAGCGTCAGCGGGGGGGCCCCGAACACCGGGGAGCTGTTTTTT
CSASVSGGAPNTGELFF
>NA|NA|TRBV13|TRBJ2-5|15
TGTGCCAGCAGCCCCGGGACCTACCCCACAGAGACCCAGTACTTC
CASSPGTYPTETQYF
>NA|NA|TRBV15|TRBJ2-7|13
TGTGCCACCAGCAGAGTCACCGTTGCCGAGCAGTACTTC
CATSRVTVAEQYF
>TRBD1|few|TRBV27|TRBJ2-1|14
TGTGCCAGCAGTCCCAGGGGGCTACACAATGAGCAGTTCTTC
CASSPRGLHNEQFF
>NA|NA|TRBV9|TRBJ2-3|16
TGTGCCAGCAGCGTAGGGGGGGCAAGGAGCACAGATACGCAGTATTTT
CASSVGGARSTDTQYF
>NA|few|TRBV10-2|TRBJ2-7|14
TGCGCCAGCTCCCCGCAGCGGGTGGCTTACGAGCAGTACTTC
CASSPQRVAYEQYF
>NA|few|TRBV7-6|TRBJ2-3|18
TGTGCCAGCAGCTTAGATATGAGGGCAGGGCCCCCGGGAGATACGCAGTATTTT
CASSLDMRAGPPGDTQYF
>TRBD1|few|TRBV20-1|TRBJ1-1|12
TGCAGTGCCAGGGGGGGTGGTGGCGAAGCTTTCTTT
CSARGGGGEAFF
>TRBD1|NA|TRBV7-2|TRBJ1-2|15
TGTGCCAGCAGCTCCGGACAGGGCAGAGGCTATGGCTACACCTTC
CASSSGQGRGYGYTF
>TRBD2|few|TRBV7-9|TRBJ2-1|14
TGTGCCAGCAGCTCCTCCGGGACTAGCGGGAGTCAGTTCTTC
CASSSSGTSGSQFF
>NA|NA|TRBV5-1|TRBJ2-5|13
TGCGCCAGCAGCTTGTCGGGGTTCGAGACCCAGTACTTC
CASSLSGFETQYF
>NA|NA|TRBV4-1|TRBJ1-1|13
TGCGCCAGCAGTAGGTACATAATGGATGAAGCTTTCTTT
CASSRYIMDEAFF
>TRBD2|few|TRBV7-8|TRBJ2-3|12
TGTGCCAGCACGGCGGGGGGAGATACGCAGTATTTT
CASTAGGDTQYF
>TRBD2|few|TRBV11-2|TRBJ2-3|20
TGTGCCAGCAGCTTCCCCGAAACTAGCGGGGGGGCCAGGAGCACAGATACGCAGTATTTT
CASSFPETSGGARSTDTQYF
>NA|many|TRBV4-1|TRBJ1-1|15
TGCGCCAGCAGCCAAGATCGGGGCGGGGCCACTGAAGCTTTCTTT
CASSQDRGGATEAFF
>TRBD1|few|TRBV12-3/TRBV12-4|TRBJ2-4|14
TGTGCCAGCAGTTTAGCCGGGACAGGGAACATTCAGTACTTC
CASSLAGTGNIQYF
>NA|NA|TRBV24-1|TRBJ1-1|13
TGTGCCACCAGTGACGGCGTGAGCACTGAAGCTTTCTTT
CATSDGVSTEAFF
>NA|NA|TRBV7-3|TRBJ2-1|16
TGTGCCAGCAGCCTGGGACGTTCGAGCTCCTACAATGAGCAGTTCTTC
CASSLGRSSSYNEQFF
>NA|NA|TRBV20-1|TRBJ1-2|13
TGCAGTGCTACCTTCGACAGAAACTATGGCTACACCTTC
CSATFDRNYGYTF
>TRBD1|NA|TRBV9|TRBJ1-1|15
TGTGCCAGCAGCCCCACAGGACAGGGTCGGGCTGAAGCTTTCTTT
CASSPTGQGRAEAFF
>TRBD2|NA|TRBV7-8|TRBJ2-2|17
TGTGCCAGCATCCACAGGCGGGAGGAGTATAACACCGGGGAGCTGTTTTTT
CASIHRREEYNTGELFF
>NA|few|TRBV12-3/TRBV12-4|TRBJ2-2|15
TGTGCCAGCAGTTATCAGGCCGCTAAGGTCGGGGAGCTGTTTTTT
CASSYQAAKVGELFF
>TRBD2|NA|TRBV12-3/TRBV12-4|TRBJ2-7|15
TGTGCCAGCAGTGACGGACTAGCGGACTCCTACGAGCAGTACTTC
CASSDGLADSYEQYF